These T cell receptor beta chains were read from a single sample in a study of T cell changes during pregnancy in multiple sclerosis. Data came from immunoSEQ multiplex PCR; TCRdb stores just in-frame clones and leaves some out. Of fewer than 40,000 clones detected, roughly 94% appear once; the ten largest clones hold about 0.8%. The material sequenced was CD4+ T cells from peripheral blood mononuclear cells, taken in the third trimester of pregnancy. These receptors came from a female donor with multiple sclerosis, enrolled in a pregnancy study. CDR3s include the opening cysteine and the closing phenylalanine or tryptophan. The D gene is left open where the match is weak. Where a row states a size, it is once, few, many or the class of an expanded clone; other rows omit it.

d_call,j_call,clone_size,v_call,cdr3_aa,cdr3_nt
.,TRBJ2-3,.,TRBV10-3,CAILSSAADTQYF,TGTGCCATCTTGTCTAGCGCAGCAGATACGCAGTATTTT
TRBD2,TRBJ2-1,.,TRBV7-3,CASSSLAGAGYNEQFF,TGTGCCAGCAGCTCATTAGCGGGAGCGGGGTACAATGAGCAGTTCTTC
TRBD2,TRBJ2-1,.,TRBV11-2,CASSPLGLVNDEQFF,TGTGCCAGCAGCCCATTAGGACTAGTAAACGATGAGCAGTTCTTC
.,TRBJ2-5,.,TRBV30,CAWGRTGVWTQYF,TGTGCCTGGGGGAGGACAGGAGTATGGACCCAGTACTTC
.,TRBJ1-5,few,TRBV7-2,CASSLGGGGGPQHF,TGTGCCAGCAGCTTAGGAGGGGGGGGTGGGCCCCAGCATTTT
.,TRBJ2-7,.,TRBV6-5,CASTSGSSYEQYF,TGTGCCAGCACCTCGGGTTCCTCCTACGAGCAGTACTTC
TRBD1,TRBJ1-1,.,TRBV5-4,CASRGQGLLGTEAFF,TGTGCCAGCAGGGGACAGGGCCTTTTGGGTACTGAAGCTTTCTTT
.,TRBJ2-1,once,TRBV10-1,CASSEATPTNNEQFF,TGCGCCAGCAGTGAGGCGACTCCGACCAACAATGAGCAGTTCTTC
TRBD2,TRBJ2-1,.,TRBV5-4,CASSTMTSGSNEQFF,TGTGCCAGCAGCACCATGACTAGCGGGAGCAATGAGCAGTTCTTC
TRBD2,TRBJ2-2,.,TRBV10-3,CAISELPAGPGSGELFF,TGTGCCATCAGTGAGCTGCCAGCGGGACCGGGGTCCGGGGAGCTGTTTTTT
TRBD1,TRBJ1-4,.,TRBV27,CASSPRTGTNEKLFF,TGTGCCAGCAGTCCCCGGACAGGAACTAATGAAAAACTGTTTTTT
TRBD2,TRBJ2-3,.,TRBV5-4,CASSGGIGLAVDTQYF,TGTGCCAGCAGCGGCGGAATCGGACTAGCGGTAGATACGCAGTATTTT
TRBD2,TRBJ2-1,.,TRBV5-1,CASSNPGTSGSMANEQFF,TGCGCCAGCAGCAACCCCGGGACTAGCGGGAGTATGGCGAATGAGCAGTTCTTC
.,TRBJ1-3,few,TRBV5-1,CASSPSPQGDSGNTIYF,TGCGCCAGCAGCCCCTCCCCACAGGGAGACTCTGGAAACACCATATATTTT
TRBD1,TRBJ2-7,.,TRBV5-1,CASSFGQALNYEQYF,TGCGCCAGCAGTTTTGGACAGGCCTTGAACTACGAGCAGTACTTC
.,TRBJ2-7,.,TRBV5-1,CASSSGQTYEQYF,TGCGCCAGCTCCTCGGGTCAAACCTACGAGCAGTACTTC
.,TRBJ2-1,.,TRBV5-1,CASFIPGTHNEQFF,TGCGCCAGCTTCATCCCCGGGACTCACAATGAGCAGTTCTTC
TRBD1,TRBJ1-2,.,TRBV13,CASSSGQGAFRMLFHGYTF,TGTGCCAGCAGTTCCGGACAGGGGGCCTTCCGGATGTTATTCCATGGCTACACCTTC
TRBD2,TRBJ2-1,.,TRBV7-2,CASSLDLAGGTNEQFF,TGTGCCAGCAGCTTAGACCTAGCGGGAGGCACCAATGAGCAGTTCTTC
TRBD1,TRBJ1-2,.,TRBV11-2,CASSLTGQVNGYTF,TGTGCCAGCAGTTTGACGGGACAGGTTAATGGCTACACCTTC
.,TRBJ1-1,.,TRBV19,CASSKRDLNTEAFF,TGTGCCAGTAGTAAGCGGGACTTGAACACTGAAGCTTTCTTT
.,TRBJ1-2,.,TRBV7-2,CASSHADGGIYGYTF,TGTGCCAGCAGCCACGCCGACGGGGGGATCTATGGCTACACCTTC
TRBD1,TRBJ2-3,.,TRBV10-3,CAISERAGGADTQYF,TGTGCCATCAGTGAGAGGGCAGGGGGAGCAGATACGCAGTATTTT
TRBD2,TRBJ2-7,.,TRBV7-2,CASSPGLGAYEQYF,TGTGCCAGCAGTCCGGGACTAGGGGCCTACGAGCAGTACTTC
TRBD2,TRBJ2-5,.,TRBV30,CAWSGGRGRAETQYF,TGTGCCTGGAGTGGCGGGAGAGGTCGGGCAGAGACCCAGTACTTC
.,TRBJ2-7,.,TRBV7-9,CASSLGGASYEQYF,TGTGCCAGCAGCTTAGGCGGGGCCTCCTACGAGCAGTACTTC
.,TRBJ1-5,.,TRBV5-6,CASSGTLSNQPQHF,TGTGCCAGCAGCGGGACACTTAGCAATCAGCCCCAGCATTTT
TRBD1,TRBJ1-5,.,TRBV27,CASSQQAGTVNQPQHF,TGTGCCAGCAGCCAACAGGCCGGGACAGTCAATCAGCCCCAGCATTTT
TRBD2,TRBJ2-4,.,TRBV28,CASSLGGYIQYF,TGTGCCAGCAGTTTGGGGGGGTACATTCAGTACTTC
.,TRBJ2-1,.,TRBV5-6,CASSLMGGLFYNEQFF,TGTGCCAGCAGCTTGATGGGGGGGCTATTTTACAATGAGCAGTTCTTC
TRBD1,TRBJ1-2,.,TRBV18,CASSPLTGLDYGYTF,TGTGCCAGCTCACCACTGACAGGGTTAGACTATGGCTACACCTTC
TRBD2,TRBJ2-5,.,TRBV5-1,CASSFGSGGAETQYF,TGCGCCAGCAGCTTCGGGTCGGGGGGAGCGGAGACCCAGTACTTC
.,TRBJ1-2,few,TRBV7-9,CASSPQDYGYTF,TGTGCCAGCAGCCCCCAGGACTATGGCTACACCTTC
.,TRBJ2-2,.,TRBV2,CASSERGLKNTGELFF,TGTGCCAGCAGTGAAAGGGGACTTAAGAACACCGGGGAGCTGTTTTTT
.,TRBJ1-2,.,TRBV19,CASSISRGINYGYTF,TGTGCCAGTAGTATCTCGAGGGGGATTAACTATGGCTACACCTTC
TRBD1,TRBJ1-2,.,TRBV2,CASSRDRGTQDGSYTF,TGTGCCAGCAGTAGGGACAGGGGGACCCAGGACGGGAGCTACACCTTC
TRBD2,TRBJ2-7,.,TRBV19,CASSPPASGPYEQYF,TGTGCCAGTAGTCCCCCGGCTAGCGGGCCCTACGAGCAGTACTTC
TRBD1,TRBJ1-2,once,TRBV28,CASSLSGTEGLGYTF,TGTGCCAGCAGTTTATCTGGGACAGAGGGGCTCGGCTACACCTTC
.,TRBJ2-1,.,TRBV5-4,CASSLDGVAYNEQFF,TGTGCCAGCAGCTTGGACGGGGTGGCCTACAATGAGCAGTTCTTC
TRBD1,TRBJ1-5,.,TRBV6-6,CATTERTGGSQPQHF,TGTGCCACGACTGAAAGGACAGGGGGTAGTCAGCCCCAGCATTTT
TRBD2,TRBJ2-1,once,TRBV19,CASSIAGGQQFNEQFF,TGTGCCAGTAGTATAGCGGGAGGTCAGCAATTCAATGAGCAGTTCTTC
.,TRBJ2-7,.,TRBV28,CASSSQAGPGLYEQYF,TGTGCCAGCAGTTCTCAAGCGGGTCCTGGCCTATACGAGCAGTACTTC